This T cell receptor (beta chain) was found in a study of regulatory T cells in long-lasting Graves disease. Study results and limitations: Relative to newly diagnosed Graves' patients, persistent ones had lower TCR diversity. Persistent patients shared 2,741 public clonotypes among themselves. Newly diagnosed patients shared fewer, at about a thousand.

Sample time point: persistent/refractory GD, antithyroid drugs over 5 years with positive TRAb. PBMC-extracted RNA yielded the TCR library. Arm-PCR with iRepertoire HTBI primers amplified the CDR3 regions for these TCR beta libraries. Per the authors' pipeline: Taken together, the samples had fewer than 70 TRBV and approximately 15 TRBJ segments identified. TCRdb analysed the multiplex PCR reads with MiXCR anew, one entry per CDR3 protein. TCRdb's processing, not the authors', yielded these V and J calls. The repertoire holds roughly 450,000 distinct CDR3 sequences, with 20% to 25% as singletons. In this sample, this clonotype turned up once. Its antigen remains unidentified. Germline is not matched at one junction end, which may reflect a read error. Material: peripheral blood mononuclear cells (PBMCs), obtained when the disease was refractory, from a patient treated with antithyroid drugs. The sequence derives from a female donor with Graves disease.

CDR3: CGVAPGQGTYEQYF. The CDR3 region has the DNA TGCGGCGTTGCCCCGGGACAGGGGACCTACGAGCAGTACTTC. This sequence joins TRBV29-1 and TRBJ2-7, with 10 bases fitting TRBD1. CDR3 size: 14 residues. Germline V gene lookup returns CDR1 SQVTM and CDR2 ANQGSEA.